This paragraph reports one T cell receptor (beta chain). The CDR3 runs 16 residues. CDR1 is MNHEY, CDR2 SVGEGT, per germline. Germline trimming cut 6 bases from V and 0 bases from J; bases unmatched to any gene: 9. This sample was included in a study of blood T cell repertoires in COVID-19. Turning to the study itself: Acute and convalescent COVID-19 specimens originated in the United States, Italy and Spain. Sample material is recorded as cDNA or gDNA derived from T cells, B-cell-depleted T cells, or PBMCs.

In the authors' methods: Amplifying reference gene primers gave estimates of nucleated cell counts. Method: immunoSEQ multiplex PCR; TCRdb's copy keeps in-frame clones and lacks some. The D gene and trimming were derived from the DNA, and the V and J assignments and clone size from that table. The sample contains some 150,000 clones, approximately 91% of which appear only once. Sequences were obtained from peripheral blood. The chain is built from TRBV6-2 or TRBV6-3 and TRBJ2-3; TRBD1 aligns across 7 bases. This sequence originates from a human donor in a cohort sampled during active COVID-19. CDR3: CASSALDRSSTDTQYF. The DNA of the CDR3 is TGTGCCAGCAGCGCGCTGGACAGGTCTAGCACAGATACGCAGTATTTT.